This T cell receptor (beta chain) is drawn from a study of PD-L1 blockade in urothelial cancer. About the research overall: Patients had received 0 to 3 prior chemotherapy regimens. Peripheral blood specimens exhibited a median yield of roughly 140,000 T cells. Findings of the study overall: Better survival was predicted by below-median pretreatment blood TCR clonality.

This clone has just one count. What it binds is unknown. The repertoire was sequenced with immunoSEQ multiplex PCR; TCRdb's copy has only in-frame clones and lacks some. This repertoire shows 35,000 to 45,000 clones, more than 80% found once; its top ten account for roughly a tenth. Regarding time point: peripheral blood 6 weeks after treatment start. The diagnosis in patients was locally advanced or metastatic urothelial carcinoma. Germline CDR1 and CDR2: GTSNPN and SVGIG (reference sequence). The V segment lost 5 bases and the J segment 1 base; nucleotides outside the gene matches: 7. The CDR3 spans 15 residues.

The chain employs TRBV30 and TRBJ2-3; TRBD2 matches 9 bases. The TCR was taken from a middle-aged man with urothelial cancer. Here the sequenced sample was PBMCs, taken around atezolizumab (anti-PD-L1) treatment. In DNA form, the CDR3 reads TGTGCCTGGGGCCACTTAGCGGGAGGCACAGATACGCAGTATTTT. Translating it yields CAWGHLAGGTDTQYF.